This TCR beta chain appears in the sequencing data of a study of blood T cells in healthy people across ages. Across the whole study: Template switching recovered approximately one barcoded beta molecule for every two T cells. General observations from the study: The long-lived group displayed more naive CD4+ cells, plus higher diversity, than the aged donors did. When one million T cells were used, diversity estimates were thought to be underestimates.

It was with a sample-barcoded 5' primer and a J-beta primer mix that a second PCR of about 6 to 11 cycles was run. Each sample yielded at least 2.5 million CDR3-containing paired-end reads. TCRdb reprocessed the 5' RACE reads with MiXCR, giving one entry per CDR3 protein. The sample comprises 1 million to 1.2 million distinct CDR3 sequences, around two fifths of which are singletons, and around 13% rests with the top ten. Trimming removed 2 bases at V and 0 bases at J, with 9 bases between. CDR3 length: 15 amino acids. CDR1 is SGDLS and CDR2 is YYNGEE in the germline V gene. This clonotype was seen a handful of times. Its specificity is not known.

The chain is built from TRBV9 and TRBJ1-5; D remains unclear. The specimen was blood. The source of this sequence is a man between 18 and 35 years old in good health. The CDR3 DNA reads TGTGCCAGCAGCGTCGCCGGGTATAGCAATCAGCCCCAGCATTTT. Residues: CASSVAGYSNQPQHF. Full variable domain (outside the CDR3, taken from reference TRBV9 and TRBJ1-5): DSGVTQTPKHLITATGQRVTLRCSPRSGDLSVYWYQQSLDQGLQFLIQYYNGEERAKGNILERFSAQQFPDLHSELNLSSLELGDSALYFCASSVAGYSNQPQHFGDGTRLSIL.